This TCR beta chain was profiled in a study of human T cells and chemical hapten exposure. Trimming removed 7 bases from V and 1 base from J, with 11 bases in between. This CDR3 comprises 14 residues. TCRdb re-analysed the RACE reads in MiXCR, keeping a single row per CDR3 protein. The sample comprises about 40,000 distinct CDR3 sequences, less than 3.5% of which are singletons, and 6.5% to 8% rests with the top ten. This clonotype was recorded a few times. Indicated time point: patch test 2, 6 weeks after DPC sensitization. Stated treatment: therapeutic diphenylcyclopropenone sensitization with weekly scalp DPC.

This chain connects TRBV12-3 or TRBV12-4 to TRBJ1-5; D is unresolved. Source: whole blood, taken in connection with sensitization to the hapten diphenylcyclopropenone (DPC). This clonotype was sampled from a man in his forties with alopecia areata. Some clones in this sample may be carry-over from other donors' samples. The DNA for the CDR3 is TGTGCCAGCATGGCAGACTCGAGCAATCAGCCCCAGCATTTT. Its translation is CASMADSSNQPQHF.